This entry features one TCR beta chain sequence. This entry is derived from a study of blood T cell repertoires in COVID-19. Trimming left V 4 bases short and J 1 base short, with 10 bases between. In germline, CDR1 is SNHLY, CDR2 FYNNEI. The CDR3 length is 14 residues. Sequenced by immunoSEQ multiplex PCR; TCRdb stores in-frame clones only, minus some. The sample records some 120,000 clones, around nine tenths being singletons. The specimen sequenced was peripheral blood. This TCR was sampled from a man aged 35 to 55 with acute or convalescent COVID-19. The genes are TRBV2 and TRBJ1-1, with D unclear. The CDR3 nucleotides are TGTGCCAGCAGTGTAGAGGGCGCGAACACTGAAGCTTTCTTT. It encodes CASSVEGANTEAFF.